This T cell receptor beta chain comes out of a study of identical twins (dated by TCRdb to the mid-2010s). Regarding the research as a whole: The study deep-sequenced TCR alpha and beta repertoires from monozygotic twins, unrelated adults of various ages and cord blood to test whether fetal clonotypes persist. Replicate twin experiments were performed at different times using different library preparation protocols to rule out contamination.

This clonotype was picked up a small number of times. Its antigen is unknown. Base qualities are not at hand, and no much larger clone is one base apart. Only healthy Caucasian donors were included. Three pairs of female monozygotic twins, all aged about 18 to 30 years, made up the twin cohort. CD4+ and CD8+ T cell populations were isolated with positive isolation kits from Invitrogen. The germline ends are 10 bases apart after V is trimmed by 4 bases and J by 3 bases. Counted from cysteine to phenylalanine, this CDR3 has 13 amino acids. Only the CDR3 DNA stays, 39 bases, in frame from base 1. The germline V gene (reference sequence) provides CDR1 LGHDT and CDR2 YNNKEL. Study-wide conclusions, independent of this receptor: Excess twin sharing in beta out-of-frame sequences was weaker because fewer shared sequences lowered the signal-to-noise ratio. Compared with coincidental sharing between unrelated individuals, an excess of low generation-probability sequences was observed among out-of-frame TCR alpha sequences shared between twins. Because the same donors could not be followed over many years, conclusions were based on cross-sectional statistical analysis. Out-of-frame TCR alpha sharing in monozygotic twins was systematically underestimated by recombination models, whereas sharing between unrelated individuals was in agreement with the recombination models. Zero-insertion analyses could be partly confounded by invariant T cells such as MAIT and iNKT, though diverse VJ usage argued against such confounding for most clonotypes. Fewer insertions were carried by abundant cord blood beta clonotypes, a similar but weaker trend appeared in young adult naive repertoires, and no such trend appeared in memory repertoires.

Library preparation was by 5' RACE. This sample was sequenced with an Illumina HiSeq 2000. A universal primer binding site was introduced by template switching, and a unique molecular identifier was present in the final cDNA, enabling accurate counting of TCR cDNA molecules. Specific primers in the conserved constant-segment region were used to synthesize first-strand cDNA for TCR alpha and beta chains. Each cDNA library was double barcoded, with a SMART-Mk sample barcode plus Illumina barcodes, to control for contamination. TruSeq adapter sequences along with Illumina sample barcodes were introduced in two successive PCR steps. TCR alpha and beta cDNA libraries were sequenced on the Illumina HiSeq platform with custom primers. Regarding the original processing steps: Raw reads were processed with MiGEC to extract unique molecular identifiers, and MiXCR was used to determine CDR3 positions. For each individual, recombination models were inferred using an EM algorithm with the repgenHMM and IGoR tools. Shared clonotype analysis was performed with the tcR package in R, normalizing sharing by the product of cloneset sizes. To study raw recombination free of thymic and clonal selection effects, out-of-frame nonproductive sequences were analyzed. Using fastp trimming at Q25 and MiXCR clonotype assembly, TCRdb reanalyzed the public sequencing data and kept in-frame beta chains. Every entry covers one CDR3 protein and lists the most common genes and DNA from its rows. The V and J calls, along with clone size, are taken from TCRdb and not from the paper's own processing. The sample table contains about 520,000 distinct CDR3 sequences; only one count was recorded for 20% to 25% of them. The top ten hold around 1% of the sample.

The same data also went into a second study, on T cells expressing NK-cell markers. Taken from the second paper: Three sorted T-cell subsets (CD3+CD56+NKG2C+, CD3+CD56+NKG2C- and CD3+CD56-NKG2C+) from several donors had their TCR beta-chain repertoires profiled. Of the eight sequenced donors, seven were found to be HCMV-seropositive and one was found to be HCMV-seronegative. In several experiments an anti-gammadeltaTCR antibody was added to restrict sorting to alphabetaTCR-expressing T cells. In roughly six donors, the dominant CD3+CD56+NKG2C+ clonotypes ranked among the top 10 CD8+ clonotypes, making up 1.0-7.0% of CD8+ T cells. Those dominant clonotypes were again the most abundant among CD3+CD56-NKG2C+ cells in four donors, at roughly 25-65%. It remained unclear whether the expanded NKG2C-expressing T cell clones were specific for HCMV antigens. The study sequenced eight donors, all healthy volunteers chosen at random: three men and five women. HCMV serostatus was determined by detecting HCMV-specific IgG in serum with a commercial ELISA kit. Reads were demultiplexed and grouped by UMI with MIGEC, and clonotypes were assembled and quantified with MiTCR. Only TCR cDNA sequences supported by at least two reads were kept to exclude erroneous sequences. Downstream repertoire analysis used the tcR package, and clonotypes were matched across fractions by CDR3 nucleotide sequence plus V segment. VDJmatch was used to annotate antigen specificity against VDJdb, with one amino acid substitution in CDR3 permitted.

The sample taken for sequencing was CD4+ T cells sorted from blood. The chain is encoded by TRBV3-1 joined to TRBJ2-7; TRBD1 might be the D gene, on 5 matching bases. This TCR was sampled from a woman younger than 35 in good health. The CDR3 protein: CASSPGSIYEQYF. The bases read TGTGCCAGCAGCCCAGGGTCAATCTACGAGCAGTACTTC.